One sample yielded the 13 T cell receptor beta chains listed below, sequenced in a study of T cell clonality in common variable immunodeficiency. Profiled with immunoSEQ multiplex PCR; TCRdb holds only in-frame clones, not every one. This sample carries about 52,000 clones, none of them present only once. The sequencing input was peripheral blood mononuclear cells. These receptors originate from a person aged 18 to 70 in good health.

This clone was observed many times. The read ends 3 residues before the CDR3 terminus; that terminus is restored from the germline J gene. The gene calls are TRBV6-2 or TRBV6-3 and TRBJ1-1; D is possibly TRBD1 (5 bases). Deletions cut 5 bases from V and 6 bases from J, with 10 bases between. This CDR3 contains 12 residues. CDR1 and CDR2 (germline): MNHEY, SVGEGT. CDR3 DNA (partial): TGTGCCAGCAGTCTAGGGACTGCTGAA. It codes for CASSLGTAE. The complete CDR3 sequence is CASSLGTAEAFF.

This clone was seen many times. One junction end disagrees with the germline gene, perhaps due to a read error. The DNA ends 3 residues before the CDR3 does, and the rest of the CDR3 is filled in from the germline J gene. This chain connects TRBV4-2 to TRBJ2-2, with TRBD1 matching over 10 bases. Looked up from germline, CDR1 is LGHNA and CDR2 is YNFKEQ. This CDR3 is built from 18 residues. CDR3 loop: CASSQEGGGTGDTGELFF. CDR3 DNA (partial): TGCGCCAGCAGCCAAGAAGGAGGGGGGACAGGGGACACCGGGGAG.

This clone was counted ten times or more. The CDR3 goes on 3 residues after the read ends, and that part is filled in from the germline J gene. The chain uses TRBV6-9 and TRBJ1-6, with TRBD1 matching over 8 bases. Germline lookup yields CDR1 MNHGY and CDR2 SVAAGI. V lost 2 bases to trimming and J lost 10 bases; unmatched junction nucleotides: 28. The CDR3 runs to 22 residues. The CDR3 sequence: CASSYARTGSTWGFGGYSPLHF. Partial CDR3 DNA: TGTGCCAGCAGTTATGCCAGGACAGGGAGCACTTGGGGTTTCGGTGGATACTCACCC.

This clone has at least ten counts. The sequence runs out 3 residues before the end of the CDR3; the remainder is reconstructed from the germline J gene. This chain connects TRBV11-2 to TRBJ2-5; D gene unclear. Trimming left V 2 bases short and J 3 bases short, with 10 bases between. The CDR3 consists of 14 residues. Germline CDR1 SGHAT, CDR2 FQNNGV. The DNA read from the CDR3 is TGTGCCAGCAGCTTAAGTAGGGTTGAAGAGACC. As protein: CASSLSRVEET. In full, the CDR3 is CASSLSRVEETQYF.

Many counts were recorded for this clone. With the read ending 3 residues before the CDR3 end, the germline J gene is used to fill in that end. The chain combines TRBV5-1 with TRBJ2-3; TRBD1 agrees at 12 bases. The germline gives CDR1 SGHRS, CDR2 YFSETQ. The V gene end was trimmed by 4 bases and the J gene end by 3 bases; junction bases not matched to a gene: 12. The CDR3 spans 18 residues. CDR3 sequence: CASSLRPGQGAKTDTQYF. Incomplete CDR3 DNA: TGCGCCAGCAGCCTACGACCGGGACAGGGGGCGAAAACAGATACG.

This clone showed up many times. The CDR3 end falls 3 residues outside the read, so it is completed with the germline J gene. J is TRBJ2-3 and V is TRBV7-3; D might be TRBD2 (5 bases). The germline CDR1 and CDR2 sequences are SGHTA and FQGTGA. CDR3 length equals 17 residues. V was pared by 3 bases and J by 3 bases, with 19 bases between. CDR3 DNA, as far as it was read: TGTGCCAGCAGCTTTTCCCGGCAGCGGTCCATGACAGATACG. Encoded protein: CASSFSRQRSMTDT. The entire CDR3 is CASSFSRQRSMTDTQYF.

This clone was detected many times. The CDR3 protein is CASSPATGALDEQFF. The CDR3 bases that were read are TGTGCCAGCTCACCGGCCACAGGCGCCCTGGATGAG. The chain is built from TRBV18 and TRBJ2-1, with TRBD1 as a possible D gene (5 bases). Sequencing ends 3 residues short of the CDR3 end; the germline J gene provides the rest. The CDR3 is 15 residues long. Trimming cost V 3 bases and J 8 bases, with 17 bases left between them. Germline V gene data show CDR1 as KGHSH and CDR2 as LQKENI. Based on the CDR3 plus reference TRBV18 and TRBJ2-1, the full variable domain is NAGVMQNPRHLVRRRGQEARLRCSPMKGHSHVYWYRQLPEEGLKFMVYLQKENIIDESGMPKERFSAEFPKEGPSILRIQQVVRGDSAAYFCASSPATGALDEQFFGPGTRLTVL.

The CDR3 reads CASSRRTSLKAQYF. Partial CDR3 DNA: TGTGCCAGTAGTAGACGGACTAGCTTGAAGGCG. This rearrangement joins TRBV19 to TRBJ2-3, with 8 bases that match TRBD2. The read is 3 residues too short to cover the CDR3 end, so that end is filled in from the germline J gene. CDR1 LNHDA and CDR2 SQIVND come from the germline V gene (reference sequence). The CDR3 contains 14 residues.

This clone was detected only a few times. The sequenced fragment ends 3 residues before the CDR3 boundary, so the rest is inferred from the germline J gene. The rearrangement links TRBV6-1 to TRBJ1-1; the D gene is possibly TRBD1 (6 bases). Germline V gene sequence: CDR1 MNHNS, CDR2 SASEGT. There are 16 residues in the CDR3. The DNA read from the CDR3 is TGTGCCAGCAGTGAAATAAGCGGGGGGGCAAGAGATACG. Residues: CASSEISGGARDT. The CDR3 as a whole reads CASSEISGGARDTAFF.

This clone occurred many times. The read ends 3 residues before the CDR3 terminus; that terminus is restored from the germline J gene. The chain joins TRBV27 to TRBJ2-2; D not resolved. The germline gives CDR1 MNHEY, CDR2 SMNVEV (reference sequence). Between the trimmed V and J ends, which lost 0 bases and 6 bases, there was a span of 11 bases. CDR3 length equals 15 residues. The CDR3 region is CASSLSGSTPGELFF. The CDR3 DNA, read in part, is TGTGCCAGCAGTTTATCCGGGTCCACCCCCGGGGAG.

This clone was recorded many times. The read is 3 residues too short to cover the CDR3 end, so that end is filled in from the germline J gene. V and J are TRBV18 and TRBJ2-5; D is uncertain. There are 15 residues in the CDR3. V was pared by 0 bases and J by 5 bases, with 13 bases between. Germline V CDR1 and CDR2: KGHSH, LQKENI. CDR3 bases read: TGTGCCAGCTCACCACCAGGCTCAACAACGGAGACC. This codes for CASSPPGSTTET. The CDR3 reads in full as CASSPPGSTTETQYF.

This clone has a count of ten or more. The read terminates 3 residues ahead of where the CDR3 ends, so the germline J gene completes it. This chain joins TRBV2 and TRBJ1-4; D might be TRBD1 (5 bases). The CDR3 covers 17 residues. The ends were cut back, 8 bases at V and 5 bases at J, with 24 bases in the middle. Germline V gene lookup returns CDR1 SNHLY and CDR2 FYNNEI. CDR3 DNA (partial): TGTGCCAGCTGGTTTGGGCAGCGAATGGGGGGAAATGAAAAA. Its translation: CASWFGQRMGGNEK. The CDR3, in full, reads CASWFGQRMGGNEKLFF.

This clone was seen repeatedly, ten times or more. Coverage ceases 3 residues before the CDR3 finishes, and the germline J gene fills in the end. The chain couples TRBV6-2 or TRBV6-3 to TRBJ2-7; D gene unclear. Germline CDR1 reads MNHEY; CDR2 reads SVGEGT. This CDR3 is built from 14 residues. V was trimmed by 0 bases and J by 0 bases, leaving 6 bases between them. The CDR3 bases that were read are TGTGCCAGCAGTTACTCGCCAGACTCCTACGAG. This gives the protein CASSYSPDSYE. The entire CDR3 protein reads CASSYSPDSYEQYF.